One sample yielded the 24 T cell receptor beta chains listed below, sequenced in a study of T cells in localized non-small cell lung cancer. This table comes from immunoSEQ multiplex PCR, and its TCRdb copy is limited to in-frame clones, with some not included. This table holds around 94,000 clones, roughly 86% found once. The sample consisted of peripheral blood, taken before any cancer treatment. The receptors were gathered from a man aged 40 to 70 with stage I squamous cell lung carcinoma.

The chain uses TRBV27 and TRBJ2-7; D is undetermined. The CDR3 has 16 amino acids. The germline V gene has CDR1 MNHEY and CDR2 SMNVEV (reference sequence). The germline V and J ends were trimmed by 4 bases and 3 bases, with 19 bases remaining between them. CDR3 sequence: CASSSGQVGYFYEQYF. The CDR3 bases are TGTGCCAGCAGTTCGGGTCAGGTAGGGTATTTCTACGAGCAGTACTTC.

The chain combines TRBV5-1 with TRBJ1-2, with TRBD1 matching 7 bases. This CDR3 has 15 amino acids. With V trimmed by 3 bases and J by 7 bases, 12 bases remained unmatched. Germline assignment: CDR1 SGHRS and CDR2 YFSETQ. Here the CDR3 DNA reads TGCGCCAGCAGCTGGGACAGTGGCCTTTCGGGTGGCTACACCTTC. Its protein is CASSWDSGLSGGYTF.

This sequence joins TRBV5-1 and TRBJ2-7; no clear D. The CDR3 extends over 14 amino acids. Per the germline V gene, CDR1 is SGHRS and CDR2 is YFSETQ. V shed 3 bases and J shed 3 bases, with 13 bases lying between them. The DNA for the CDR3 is TGCGCCAGCAGCTCTTCCGGGTCCTACTACGAGCAGTACTTC. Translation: CASSSSGSYYEQYF.

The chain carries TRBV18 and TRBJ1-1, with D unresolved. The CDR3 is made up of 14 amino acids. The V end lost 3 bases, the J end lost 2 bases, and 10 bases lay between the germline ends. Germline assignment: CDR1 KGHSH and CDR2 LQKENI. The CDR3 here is CASSPPKGNTEAFF. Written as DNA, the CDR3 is TGTGCCAGCTCACCCCCGAAGGGAAACACTGAAGCTTTCTTT.

This CDR3 reads CASSFRGHYNEQFF. The CDR3 DNA reads as TGTGCCAGCAGCTTCAGGGGGCACTACAATGAGCAGTTCTTC. The chain uses TRBV5-6 and TRBJ2-1; 8 bases are a match to TRBD1. Germline loops: CDR1 SGHDT, CDR2 YYEEEE. V gave up 2 bases and J gave up 3 bases; unmatched junction bases: 1. The CDR3 has 14 residues.

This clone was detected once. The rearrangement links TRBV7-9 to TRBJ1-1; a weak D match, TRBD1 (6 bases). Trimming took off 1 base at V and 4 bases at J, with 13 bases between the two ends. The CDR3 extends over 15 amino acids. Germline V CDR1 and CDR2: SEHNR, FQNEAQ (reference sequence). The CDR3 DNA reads TGTGCCAGCAGCTTAGAGACAGGAGGGCCCACTGAAGCTTTCTTT. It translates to CASSLETGGPTEAFF.

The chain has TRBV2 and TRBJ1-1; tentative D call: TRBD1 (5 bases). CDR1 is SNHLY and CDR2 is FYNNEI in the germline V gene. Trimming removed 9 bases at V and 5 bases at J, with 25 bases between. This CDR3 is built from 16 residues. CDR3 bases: TGTGCCAGGACCGAGGGAGGGCCATACGGGGGGACTGAAGCTTTCTTT. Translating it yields CARTEGGPYGGTEAFF.

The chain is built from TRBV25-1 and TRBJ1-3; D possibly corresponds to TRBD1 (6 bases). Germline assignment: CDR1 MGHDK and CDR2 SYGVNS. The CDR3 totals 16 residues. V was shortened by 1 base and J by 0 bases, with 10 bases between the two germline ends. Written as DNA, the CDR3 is TGTGCCAGCAGTGAATCTGGGGGCATCTCTGGAAACACCATATATTTT. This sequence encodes CASSESGGISGNTIYF.

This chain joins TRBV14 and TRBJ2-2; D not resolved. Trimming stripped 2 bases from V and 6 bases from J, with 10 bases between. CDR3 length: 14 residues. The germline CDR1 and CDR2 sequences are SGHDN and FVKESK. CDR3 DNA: TGTGCCAGCAGCCAACAAGGGCGAGCCGGGGAGCTGTTTTTT. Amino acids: CASSQQGRAGELFF. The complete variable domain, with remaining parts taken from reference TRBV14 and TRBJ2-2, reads EAGVTQFPSHSVIEKGQTVTLRCDPISGHDNLYWYRRVMGKEIKFLLHFVKESKQDESGMPNNRFLAERTGGTYSTLKVQPAELEDSGVYFCASSQQGRAGELFFGEGSRLTVL.

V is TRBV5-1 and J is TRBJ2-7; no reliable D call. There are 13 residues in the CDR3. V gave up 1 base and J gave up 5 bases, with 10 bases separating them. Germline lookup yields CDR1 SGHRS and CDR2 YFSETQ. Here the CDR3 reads CASSLTGLDEQYF. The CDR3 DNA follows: TGCGCCAGCAGCTTGACCGGGCTGGACGAGCAGTACTTC.

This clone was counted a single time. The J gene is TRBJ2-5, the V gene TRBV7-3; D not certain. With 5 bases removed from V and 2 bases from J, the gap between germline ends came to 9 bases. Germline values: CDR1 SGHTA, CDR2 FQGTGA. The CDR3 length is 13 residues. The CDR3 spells CASSRELQETQYF. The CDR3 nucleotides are TGTGCCAGCAGCCGCGAGTTACAAGAGACCCAGTACTTC.

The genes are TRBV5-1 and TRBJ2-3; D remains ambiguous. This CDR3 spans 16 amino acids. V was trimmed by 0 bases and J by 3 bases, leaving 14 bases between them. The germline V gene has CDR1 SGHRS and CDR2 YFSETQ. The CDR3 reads CASSLGATVGTDTQYF. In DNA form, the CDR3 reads TGCGCCAGCAGCTTGGGGGCCACGGTGGGTACAGATACGCAGTATTTT.

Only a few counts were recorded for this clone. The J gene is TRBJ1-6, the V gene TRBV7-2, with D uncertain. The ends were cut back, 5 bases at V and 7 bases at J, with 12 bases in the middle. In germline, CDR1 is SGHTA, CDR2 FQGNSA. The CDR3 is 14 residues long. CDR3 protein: CASSPLAGNSPLHF. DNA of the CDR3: TGTGCCAGCAGCCCCCTGGCCGGGAATTCACCCCTCCACTTT. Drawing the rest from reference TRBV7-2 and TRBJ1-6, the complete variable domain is GAGVSQSPSNKVTEKGKDVELRCDPISGHTALYWYRQSLGQGLEFLIYFQGNSAPDKSGLPSDRFSAERTGGSVSTLTIQRTQQEDSAVYLCASSPLAGNSPLHFGNGTRLTVT.

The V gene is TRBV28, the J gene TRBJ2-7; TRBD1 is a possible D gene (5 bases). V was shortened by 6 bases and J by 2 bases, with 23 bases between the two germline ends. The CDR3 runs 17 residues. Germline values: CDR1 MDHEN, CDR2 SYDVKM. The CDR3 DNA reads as TGTGCCAGCAGCCCAGCCCTAATATCAGGGCTCCCCTACGAGCAGTACTTC. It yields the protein CASSPALISGLPYEQYF.

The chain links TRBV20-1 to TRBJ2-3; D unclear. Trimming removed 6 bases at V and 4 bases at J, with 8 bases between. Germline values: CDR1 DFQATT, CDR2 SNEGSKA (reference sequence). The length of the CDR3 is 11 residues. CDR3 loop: CSAAIADTQYF. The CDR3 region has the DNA TGCAGTGCAGCCATAGCAGATACGCAGTATTTT.

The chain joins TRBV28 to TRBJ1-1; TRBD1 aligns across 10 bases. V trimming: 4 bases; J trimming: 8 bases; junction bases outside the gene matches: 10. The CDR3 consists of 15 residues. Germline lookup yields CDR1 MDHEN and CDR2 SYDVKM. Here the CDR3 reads CASSYTGTGVLEAFF. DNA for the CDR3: TGTGCCAGCAGTTACACCGGGACAGGGGTCCTAGAAGCTTTCTTT.

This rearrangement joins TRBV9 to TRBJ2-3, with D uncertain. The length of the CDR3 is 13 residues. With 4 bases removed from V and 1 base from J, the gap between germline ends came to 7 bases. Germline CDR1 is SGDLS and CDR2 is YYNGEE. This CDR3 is CASSTRGTDTQYF. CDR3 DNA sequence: TGTGCCAGCAGCACTCGGGGCACAGATACGCAGTATTTT. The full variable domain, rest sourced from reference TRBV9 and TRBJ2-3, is DSGVTQTPKHLITATGQRVTLRCSPRSGDLSVYWYQQSLDQGLQFLIQYYNGEERAKGNILERFSAQQFPDLHSELNLSSLELGDSALYFCASSTRGTDTQYFGPGTRLTVL.

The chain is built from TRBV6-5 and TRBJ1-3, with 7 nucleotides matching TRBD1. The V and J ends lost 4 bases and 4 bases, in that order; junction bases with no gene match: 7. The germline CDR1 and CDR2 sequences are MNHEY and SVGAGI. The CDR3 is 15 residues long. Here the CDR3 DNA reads TGTGCCAGCAGTTCAATCGGGACAGCAGGAAACACCATATATTTT. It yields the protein CASSSIGTAGNTIYF.

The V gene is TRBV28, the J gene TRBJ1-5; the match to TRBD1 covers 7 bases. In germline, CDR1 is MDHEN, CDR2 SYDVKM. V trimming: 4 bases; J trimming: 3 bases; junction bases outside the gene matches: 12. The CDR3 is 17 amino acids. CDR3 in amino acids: CASSSTGVEWTNQPQHF. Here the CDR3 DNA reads TGTGCCAGCAGTTCTACAGGGGTTGAATGGACCAATCAGCCCCAGCATTTT.

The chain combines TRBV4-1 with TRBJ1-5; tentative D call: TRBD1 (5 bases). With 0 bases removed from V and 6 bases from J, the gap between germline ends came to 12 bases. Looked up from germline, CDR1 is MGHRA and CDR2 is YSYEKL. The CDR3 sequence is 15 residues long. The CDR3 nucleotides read TGCGCCAGCAGCCAAGAAGGTGGGGCCGGTCAGCCCCAGCATTTT. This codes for CASSQEGGAGQPQHF.

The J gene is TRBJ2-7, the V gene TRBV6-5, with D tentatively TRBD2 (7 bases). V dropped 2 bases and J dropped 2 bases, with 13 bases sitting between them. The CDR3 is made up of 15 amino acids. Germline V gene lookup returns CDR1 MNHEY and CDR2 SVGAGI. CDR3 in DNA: TGTGCCAGCAGTTACGGGCGGGGGCGGCCCTACGAGCAGTACTTC. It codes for CASSYGRGRPYEQYF.

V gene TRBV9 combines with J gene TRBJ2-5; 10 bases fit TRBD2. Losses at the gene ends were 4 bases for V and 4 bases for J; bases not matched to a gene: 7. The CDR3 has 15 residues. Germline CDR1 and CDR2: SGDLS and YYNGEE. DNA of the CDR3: TGTGCCAGCAGCACCAGCGGGGGGGCCTCAGAGACCCAGTACTTC. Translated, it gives CASSTSGGASETQYF.

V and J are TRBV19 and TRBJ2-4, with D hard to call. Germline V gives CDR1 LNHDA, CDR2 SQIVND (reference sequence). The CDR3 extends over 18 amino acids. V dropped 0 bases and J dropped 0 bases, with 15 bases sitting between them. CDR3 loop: CASSIETVDRLAKNIQYF. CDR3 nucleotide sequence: TGTGCCAGTAGTATAGAAACCGTCGATAGGCTAGCCAAAAACATTCAGTACTTC.

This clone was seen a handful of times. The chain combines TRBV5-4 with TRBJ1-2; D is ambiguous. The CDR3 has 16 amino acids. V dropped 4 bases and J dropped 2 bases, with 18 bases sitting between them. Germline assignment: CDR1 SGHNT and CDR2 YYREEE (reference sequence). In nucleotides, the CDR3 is TGTGCCAGCAGCACTGGGTCCTCGAGGAGGAACTATGGCTACACCTTC. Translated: CASSTGSSRRNYGYTF.